This TCR beta chain was sequenced for a study of blood T cell repertoires in COVID-19. As processed by the authors: Researchers report that nucleated cell counts were estimated from reference gene primer amplification. Assay: immunoSEQ multiplex PCR; the TCRdb copy retains only in-frame clones and omits some. V and J calls and clone size are copied from that table; D and trimming were computed from the DNA. Here the sample spans 35,000 to 50,000 clones, over 70% being singletons. Per germline, CDR1 SGHRS and CDR2 YFSETQ. The CDR3 is 12 amino acids. V was pared by 7 bases and J by 8 bases, with 12 bases between.

Sequencing used peripheral blood. The chain couples TRBV5-1 to TRBJ2-2; D unclear. The receptor's source is a woman aged 80 or over with acute or convalescent COVID-19. The DNA of the CDR3 is TGCGCCAGCGGGCCCAACCCGGGGGAGCTGTTTTTT. This encodes CASGPNPGELFF.